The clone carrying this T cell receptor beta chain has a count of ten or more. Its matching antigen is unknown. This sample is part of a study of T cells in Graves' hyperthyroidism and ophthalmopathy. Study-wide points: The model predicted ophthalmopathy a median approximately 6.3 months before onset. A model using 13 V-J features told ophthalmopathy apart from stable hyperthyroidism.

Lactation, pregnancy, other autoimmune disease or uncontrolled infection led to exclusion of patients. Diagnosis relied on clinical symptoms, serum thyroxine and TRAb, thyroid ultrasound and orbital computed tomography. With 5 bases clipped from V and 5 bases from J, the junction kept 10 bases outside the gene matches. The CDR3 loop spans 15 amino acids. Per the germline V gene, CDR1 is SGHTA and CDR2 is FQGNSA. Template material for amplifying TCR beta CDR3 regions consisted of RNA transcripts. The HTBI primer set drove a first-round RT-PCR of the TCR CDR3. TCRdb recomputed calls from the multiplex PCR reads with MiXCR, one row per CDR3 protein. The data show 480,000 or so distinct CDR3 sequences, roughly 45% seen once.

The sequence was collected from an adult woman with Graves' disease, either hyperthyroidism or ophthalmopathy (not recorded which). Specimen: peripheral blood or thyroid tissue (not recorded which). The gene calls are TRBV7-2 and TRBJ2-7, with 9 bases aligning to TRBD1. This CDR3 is CASSRAGTGTDEQYF. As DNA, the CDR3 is TGTGCCAGCAGCCGAGCCGGGACAGGGACTGACGAGCAGTACTTC.